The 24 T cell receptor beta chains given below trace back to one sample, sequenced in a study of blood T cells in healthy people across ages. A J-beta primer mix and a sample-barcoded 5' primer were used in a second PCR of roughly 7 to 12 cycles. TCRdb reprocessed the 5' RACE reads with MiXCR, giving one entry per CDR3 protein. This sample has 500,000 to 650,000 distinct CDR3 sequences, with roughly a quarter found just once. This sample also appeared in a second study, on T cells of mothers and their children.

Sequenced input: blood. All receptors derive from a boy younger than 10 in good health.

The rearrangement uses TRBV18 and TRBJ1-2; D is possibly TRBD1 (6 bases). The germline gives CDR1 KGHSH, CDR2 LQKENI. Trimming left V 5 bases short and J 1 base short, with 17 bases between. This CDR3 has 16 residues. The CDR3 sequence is CASSSLIGRGNYGYTF. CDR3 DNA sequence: TGTGCCAGCTCATCCTTGATCGGCAGGGGTAACTATGGCTACACCTTC.

CDR3 region: CASSEGSGSYNEQFF. Here the CDR3 DNA reads TGCGCCAGCTCGGAGGGTAGCGGGTCCTACAATGAGCAGTTCTTC. The chain joins TRBV5-1 to TRBJ2-1; 7 bases line up with TRBD2. The V gene end was trimmed by 7 bases and the J gene end by 1 base; junction bases not matched to a gene: 8. The V gene's germline CDR1 is SGHRS and CDR2 YFSETQ. This CDR3 is 15 amino acids long.

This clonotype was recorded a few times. CDR3 sequence (DNA): TGTGCTAGTGGTTTCCGCACAACGGACAATTCGAACACTGAAGCTTTCTTT. It translates to CASGFRTTDNSNTEAFF. The rearrangement uses TRBV12-5 and TRBJ1-1, with D possibly matching TRBD1 (5 bases). The CDR3 is 17 amino acids. Germline CDR1 LGHNT, CDR2 FRNRAP. Between the trimmed V and J ends, which lost 3 bases and 1 base, there was a span of 18 bases.

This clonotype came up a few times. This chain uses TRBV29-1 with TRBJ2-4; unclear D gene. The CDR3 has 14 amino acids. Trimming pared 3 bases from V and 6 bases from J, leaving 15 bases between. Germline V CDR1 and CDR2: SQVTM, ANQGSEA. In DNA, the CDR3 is TGCAGCGTTGACGGTGGTGCCCTAGGAAACATTCAGTACTTC. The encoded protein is CSVDGGALGNIQYF.

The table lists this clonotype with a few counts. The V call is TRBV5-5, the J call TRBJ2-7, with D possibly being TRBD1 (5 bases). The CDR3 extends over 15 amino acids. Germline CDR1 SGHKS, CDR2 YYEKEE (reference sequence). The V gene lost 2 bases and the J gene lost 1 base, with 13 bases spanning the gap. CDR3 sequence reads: CASSFGGHQSYEQYF. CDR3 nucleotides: TGTGCCAGCAGCTTTGGTGGACATCAGTCCTACGAGCAGTACTTC.

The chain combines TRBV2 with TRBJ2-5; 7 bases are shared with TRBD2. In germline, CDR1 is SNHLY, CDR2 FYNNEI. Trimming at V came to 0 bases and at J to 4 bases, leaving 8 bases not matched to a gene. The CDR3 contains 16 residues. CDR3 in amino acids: CASSEALAGDRETQYF. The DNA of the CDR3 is TGTGCCAGCAGTGAAGCGCTTGCGGGAGATCGAGAGACCCAGTACTTC.

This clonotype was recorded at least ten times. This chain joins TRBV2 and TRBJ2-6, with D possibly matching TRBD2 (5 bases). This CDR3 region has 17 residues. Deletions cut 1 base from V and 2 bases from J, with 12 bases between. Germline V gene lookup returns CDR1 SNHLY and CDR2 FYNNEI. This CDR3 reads CASSEGAGIPGANVLTF. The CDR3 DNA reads TGTGCCAGCAGTGAAGGGGCCGGGATACCTGGGGCCAACGTCCTGACTTTC.

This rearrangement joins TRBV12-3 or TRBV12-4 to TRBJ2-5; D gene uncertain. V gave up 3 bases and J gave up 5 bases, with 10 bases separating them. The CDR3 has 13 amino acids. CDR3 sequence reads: CASSLALRETQYF. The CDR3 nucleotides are TGTGCCAGCAGTTTGGCCTTACGGGAGACCCAGTACTTC.

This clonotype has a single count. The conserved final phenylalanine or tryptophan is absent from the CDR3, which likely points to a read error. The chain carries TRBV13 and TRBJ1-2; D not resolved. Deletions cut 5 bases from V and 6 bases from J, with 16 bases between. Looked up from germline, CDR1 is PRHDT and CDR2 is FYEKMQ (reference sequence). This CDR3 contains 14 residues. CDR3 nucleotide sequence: TGTGCCAGCAGCCTGAGACCGGCAGCAGATGGCTACACCTCC. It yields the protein CASSLRPAADGYTS.

The CDR3 loop is CASKELGGSNYGYTF. CDR3 DNA: TGTGCCAGCAAGGAGCTGGGTGGTTCTAACTATGGCTACACCTTC. The V and J genes are TRBV2 and TRBJ1-2; D is undetermined. V lost 7 bases to trimming and J lost 0 bases, with 15 bases between them. Germline-derived CDR1 and CDR2 are SNHLY and FYNNEI. CDR3 length: 15 residues.

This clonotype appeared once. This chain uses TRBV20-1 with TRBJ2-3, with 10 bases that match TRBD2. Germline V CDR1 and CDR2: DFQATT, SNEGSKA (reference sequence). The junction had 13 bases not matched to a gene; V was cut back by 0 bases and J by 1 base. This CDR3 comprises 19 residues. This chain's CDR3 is CSARDRAVSGRARTDTQYF. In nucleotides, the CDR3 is TGCAGTGCTAGAGATAGGGCGGTGAGCGGGAGGGCCCGCACAGATACGCAGTATTTT.

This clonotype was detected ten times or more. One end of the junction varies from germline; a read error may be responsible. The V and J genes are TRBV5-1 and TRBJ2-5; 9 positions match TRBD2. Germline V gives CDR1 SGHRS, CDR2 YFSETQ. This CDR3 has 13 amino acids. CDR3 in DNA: TGTGCCAGCAGTTTTAGCGGGGGAGAGACCCAGTACTTC. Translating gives CASSFSGGETQYF.

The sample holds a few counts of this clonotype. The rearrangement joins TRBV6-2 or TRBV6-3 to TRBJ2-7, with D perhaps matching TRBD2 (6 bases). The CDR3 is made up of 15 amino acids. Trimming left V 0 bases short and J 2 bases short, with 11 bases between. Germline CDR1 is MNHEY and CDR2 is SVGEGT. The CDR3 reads CASSYSTAGTYEQYF. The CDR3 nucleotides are TGTGCCAGCAGTTACTCGACGGCGGGGACCTACGAGCAGTACTTC.

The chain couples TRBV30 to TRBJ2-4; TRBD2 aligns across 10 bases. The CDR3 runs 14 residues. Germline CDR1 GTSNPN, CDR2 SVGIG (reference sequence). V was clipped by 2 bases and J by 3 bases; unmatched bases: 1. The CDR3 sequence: CAWSSGGDKNIQYF. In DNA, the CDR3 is TGTGCCTGGAGTAGCGGGGGGGACAAAAACATTCAGTACTTC.

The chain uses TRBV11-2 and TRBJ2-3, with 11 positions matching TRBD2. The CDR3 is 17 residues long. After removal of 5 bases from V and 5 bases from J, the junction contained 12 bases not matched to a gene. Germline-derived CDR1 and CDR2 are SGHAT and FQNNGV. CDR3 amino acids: CASSLRGSGGALDTQYF. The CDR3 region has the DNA TGTGCCAGCAGCCTCCGGGGTAGCGGGGGGGCCTTAGATACGCAGTATTTT.

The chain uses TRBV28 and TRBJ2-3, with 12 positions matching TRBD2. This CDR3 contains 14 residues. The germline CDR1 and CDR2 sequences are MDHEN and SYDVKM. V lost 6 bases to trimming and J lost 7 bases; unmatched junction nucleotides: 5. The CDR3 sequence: CASRRLAGANTQYF. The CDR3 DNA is TGTGCCAGCAGAAGACTAGCGGGAGCAAATACGCAGTATTTT. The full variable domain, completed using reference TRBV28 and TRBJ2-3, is DVKVTQSSRYLVKRTGEKVFLECVQDMDHENMFWYRQDPGLGLRLIYFSYDVKMKEKGDIPEGYSVSREKKERFSLILESASTNQTSMYLCASRRLAGANTQYFGPGTRLTVL.

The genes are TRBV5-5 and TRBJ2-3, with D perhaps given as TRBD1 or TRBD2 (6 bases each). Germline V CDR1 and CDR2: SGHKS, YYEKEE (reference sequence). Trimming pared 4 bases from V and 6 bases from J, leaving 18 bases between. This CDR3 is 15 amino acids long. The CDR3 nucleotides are TGTGCCAGCAGCCCGATTAGCGGAGGGGGGGATACGCAGTATTTT. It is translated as CASSPISGGGDTQYF.

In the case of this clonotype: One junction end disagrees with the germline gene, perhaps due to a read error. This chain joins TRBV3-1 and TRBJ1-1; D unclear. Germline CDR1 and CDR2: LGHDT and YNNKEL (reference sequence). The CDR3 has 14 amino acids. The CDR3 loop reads CASSRVTANTEAFF. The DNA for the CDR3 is TGTGCCAGCAGCCGAGTTACAGCGAACACGGAAGCTTTCTTT.

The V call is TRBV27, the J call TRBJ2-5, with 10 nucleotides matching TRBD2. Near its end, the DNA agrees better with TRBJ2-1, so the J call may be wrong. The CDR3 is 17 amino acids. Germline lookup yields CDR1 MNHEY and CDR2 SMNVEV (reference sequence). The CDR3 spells CASSPSLAAGGHGEQFF. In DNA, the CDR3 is TGTGCCAGCAGTCCCTCCCTCGCAGCGGGAGGGCACGGTGAGCAGTTCTTC.

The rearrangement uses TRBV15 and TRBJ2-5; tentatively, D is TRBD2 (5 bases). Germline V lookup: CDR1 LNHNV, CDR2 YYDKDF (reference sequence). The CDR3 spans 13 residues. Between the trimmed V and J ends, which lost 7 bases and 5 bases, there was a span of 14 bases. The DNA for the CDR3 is TGTGCCACCAACCGCGGACTTCATGAGACCCAGTACTTC. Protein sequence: CATNRGLHETQYF.

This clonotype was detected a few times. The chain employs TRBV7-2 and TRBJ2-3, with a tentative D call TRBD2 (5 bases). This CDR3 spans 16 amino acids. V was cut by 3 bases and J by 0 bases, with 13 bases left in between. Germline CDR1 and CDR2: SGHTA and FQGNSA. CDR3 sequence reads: CASSFGVVASTDTQYF. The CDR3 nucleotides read TGTGCCAGCAGCTTCGGGGTAGTAGCTAGCACAGATACGCAGTATTTT.

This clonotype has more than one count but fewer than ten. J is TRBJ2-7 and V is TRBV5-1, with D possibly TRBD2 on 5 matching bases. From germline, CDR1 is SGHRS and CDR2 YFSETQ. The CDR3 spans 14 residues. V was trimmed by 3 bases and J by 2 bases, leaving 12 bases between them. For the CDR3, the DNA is TGCGCCAGCAGCTCACAAACCGGGACCTACGAGCAGTACTTC. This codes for CASSSQTGTYEQYF.

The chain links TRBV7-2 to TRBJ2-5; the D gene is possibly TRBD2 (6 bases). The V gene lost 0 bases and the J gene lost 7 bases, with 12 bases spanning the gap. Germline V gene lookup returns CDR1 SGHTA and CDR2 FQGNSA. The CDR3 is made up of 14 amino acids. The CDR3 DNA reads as TGTGCCAGCAGCTTAGCTCGTGGGGGGAGGACCCAGTACTTC. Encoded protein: CASSLARGGRTQYF. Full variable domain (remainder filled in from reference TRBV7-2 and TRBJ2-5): GAGVSQSPSNKVTEKGKDVELRCDPISGHTALYWYRQSLGQGLEFLIYFQGNSAPDKSGLPSDRFSAERTGGSVSTLTIQRTQQEDSAVYLCASSLARGGRTQYFGPGTRLLVL.

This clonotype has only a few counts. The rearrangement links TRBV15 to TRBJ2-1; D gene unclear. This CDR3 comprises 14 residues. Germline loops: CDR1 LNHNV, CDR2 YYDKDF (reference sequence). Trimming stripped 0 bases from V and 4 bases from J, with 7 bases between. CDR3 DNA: TGTGCCACCAGCAGAGATCAGAGGTACAATGAGCAGTTCTTC. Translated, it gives CATSRDQRYNEQFF. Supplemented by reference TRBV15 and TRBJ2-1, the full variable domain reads DAMVIQNPRYQVTQFGKPVTLSCSQTLNHNVMYWYQQKSSQAPKLLFHYYDKDFNNEADTPDNFQSRRPNTSFCFLDIRSPGLGDTAMYLCATSRDQRYNEQFFGPGTRLTVL.